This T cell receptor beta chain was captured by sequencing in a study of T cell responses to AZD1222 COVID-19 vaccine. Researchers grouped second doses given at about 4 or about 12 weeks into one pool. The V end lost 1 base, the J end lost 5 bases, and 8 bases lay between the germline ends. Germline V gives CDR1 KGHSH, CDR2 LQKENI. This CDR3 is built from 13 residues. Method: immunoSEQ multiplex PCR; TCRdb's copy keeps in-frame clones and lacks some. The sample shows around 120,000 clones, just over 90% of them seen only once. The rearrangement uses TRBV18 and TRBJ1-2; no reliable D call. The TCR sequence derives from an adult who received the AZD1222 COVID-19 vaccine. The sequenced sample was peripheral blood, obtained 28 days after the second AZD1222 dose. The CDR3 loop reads CASSPQGEYGYTF. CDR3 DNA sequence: TGTGCCAGCTCACCACAGGGCGAGTATGGCTACACCTTC.